The T cell receptor beta chain described here comes from a study of OX40 agonist ivuxolimab in advanced cancers. Whole-study results and caveats: Fewer expanded clones were found on average in CD4+ than in CD8+ T cells.

Concerning this clone: Its antigen is not identified.

Assay: immunoSEQ multiplex PCR; the TCRdb copy retains only in-frame clones and omits some. The sample holds around 34,000 clones, around 81% seen once. The sample in question was CD4+ or CD8+ T cells sorted from blood, obtained in a trial of the OX40 agonist ivuxolimab. The sequence was obtained from an adult with an advanced solid tumor such as melanoma, head and neck, liver or kidney cancer.

For the CDR3, the DNA is TGTGCCTGGAGTTGGGAAAACGAGCAGTACTTC. Translated, it gives CAWSWENEQYF. The V gene is TRBV30, the J gene TRBJ2-7; no clear D. The CDR3 is 11 amino acids. The germline V and J ends were trimmed by 2 bases and 5 bases, with 7 bases remaining between them. From germline, CDR1 is GTSNPN and CDR2 SVGIG (reference sequence).